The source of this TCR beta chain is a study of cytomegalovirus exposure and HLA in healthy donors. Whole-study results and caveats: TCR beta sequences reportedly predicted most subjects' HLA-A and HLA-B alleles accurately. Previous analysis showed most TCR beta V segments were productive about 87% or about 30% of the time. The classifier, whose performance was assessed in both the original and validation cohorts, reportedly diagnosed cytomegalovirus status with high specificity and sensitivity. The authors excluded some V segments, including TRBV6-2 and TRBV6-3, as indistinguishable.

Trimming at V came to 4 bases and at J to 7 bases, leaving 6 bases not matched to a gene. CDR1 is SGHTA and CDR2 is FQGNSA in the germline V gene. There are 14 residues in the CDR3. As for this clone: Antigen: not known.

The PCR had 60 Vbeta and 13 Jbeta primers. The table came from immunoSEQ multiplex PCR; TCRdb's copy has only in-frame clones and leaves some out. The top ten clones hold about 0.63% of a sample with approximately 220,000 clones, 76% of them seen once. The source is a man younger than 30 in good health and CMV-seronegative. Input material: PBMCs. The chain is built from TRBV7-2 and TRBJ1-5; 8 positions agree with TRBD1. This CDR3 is CASSSGQGSQPQHF. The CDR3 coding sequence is TGTGCCAGCAGCTCTGGACAGGGCAGCCAGCCCCAGCATTTT.